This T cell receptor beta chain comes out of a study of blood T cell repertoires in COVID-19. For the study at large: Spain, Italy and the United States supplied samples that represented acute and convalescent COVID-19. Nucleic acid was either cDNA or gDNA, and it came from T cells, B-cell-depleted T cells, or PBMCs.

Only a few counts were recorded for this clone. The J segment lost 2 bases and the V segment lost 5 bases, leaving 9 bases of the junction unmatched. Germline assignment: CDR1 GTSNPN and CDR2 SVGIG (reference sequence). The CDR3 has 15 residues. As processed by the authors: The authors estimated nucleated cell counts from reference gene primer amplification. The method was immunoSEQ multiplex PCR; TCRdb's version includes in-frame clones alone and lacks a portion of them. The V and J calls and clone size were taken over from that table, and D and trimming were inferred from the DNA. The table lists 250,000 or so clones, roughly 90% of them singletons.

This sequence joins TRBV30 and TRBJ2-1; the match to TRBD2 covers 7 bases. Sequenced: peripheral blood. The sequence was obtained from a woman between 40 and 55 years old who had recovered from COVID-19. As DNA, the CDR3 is TGTGCCTGGGCCCGGGAGGCCGTGACCTACAATGAGCAGTTCTTC. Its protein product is CAWAREAVTYNEQFF.